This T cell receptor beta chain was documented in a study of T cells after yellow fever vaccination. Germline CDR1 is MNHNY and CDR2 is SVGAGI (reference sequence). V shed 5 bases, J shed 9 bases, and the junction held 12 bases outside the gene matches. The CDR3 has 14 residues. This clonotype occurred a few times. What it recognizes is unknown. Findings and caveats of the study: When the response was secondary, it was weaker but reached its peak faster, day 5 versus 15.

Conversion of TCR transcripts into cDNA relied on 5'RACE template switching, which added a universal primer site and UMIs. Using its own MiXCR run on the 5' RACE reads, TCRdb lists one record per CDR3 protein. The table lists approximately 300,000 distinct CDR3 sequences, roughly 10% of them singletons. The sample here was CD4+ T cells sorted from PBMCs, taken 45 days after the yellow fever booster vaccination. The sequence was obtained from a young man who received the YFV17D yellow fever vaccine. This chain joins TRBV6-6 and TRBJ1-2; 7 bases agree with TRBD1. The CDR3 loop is CASSETGPGGSYTF. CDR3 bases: TGTGCCAGCAGTGAGACAGGGCCCGGGGGTAGCTACACCTTC.